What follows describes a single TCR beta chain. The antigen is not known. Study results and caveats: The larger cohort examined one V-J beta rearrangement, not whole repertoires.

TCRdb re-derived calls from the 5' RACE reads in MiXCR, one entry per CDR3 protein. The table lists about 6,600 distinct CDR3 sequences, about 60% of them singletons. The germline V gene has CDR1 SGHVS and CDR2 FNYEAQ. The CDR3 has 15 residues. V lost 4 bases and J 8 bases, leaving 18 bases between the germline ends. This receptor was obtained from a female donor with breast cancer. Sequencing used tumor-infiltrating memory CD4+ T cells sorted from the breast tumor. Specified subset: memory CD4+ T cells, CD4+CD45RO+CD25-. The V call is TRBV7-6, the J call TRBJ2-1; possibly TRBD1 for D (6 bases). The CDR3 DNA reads TGTGCCAGCAGCTACCAGGCAGGGGTCTTTGATGAGCAGTTCTTC. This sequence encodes CASSYQAGVFDEQFF.